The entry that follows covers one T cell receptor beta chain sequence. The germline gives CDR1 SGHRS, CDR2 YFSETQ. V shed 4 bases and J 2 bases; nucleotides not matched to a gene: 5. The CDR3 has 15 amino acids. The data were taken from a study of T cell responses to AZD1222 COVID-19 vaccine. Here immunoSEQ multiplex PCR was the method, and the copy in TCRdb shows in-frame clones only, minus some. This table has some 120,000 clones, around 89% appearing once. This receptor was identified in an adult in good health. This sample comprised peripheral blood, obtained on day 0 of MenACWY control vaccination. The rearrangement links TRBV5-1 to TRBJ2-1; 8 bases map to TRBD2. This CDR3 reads CASSQNSGTYNEQFF. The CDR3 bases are TGCGCCAGCAGCCAAAATAGCGGGACCTACAATGAGCAGTTCTTC.